This T cell receptor beta chain derives from a study of T cell responses to AZD1222 COVID-19 vaccine. This CDR3 has 16 amino acids. Notes on the study in general: Seropositive status at baseline applied to only six AZD1222 recipients.

About this clone itself: Its specificity is not known.

The data were produced by immunoSEQ multiplex PCR, yet TCRdb's version contains in-frame clones alone and is incomplete. The sample includes about 46,000 clones, roughly 89% of them seen just once. The receptor was derived from an adult who received the AZD1222 COVID-19 vaccine. Sequencing used peripheral blood, obtained 28 days after the second AZD1222 dose. The V gene is TRBV1, the J gene TRBJ2-1; TRBD2, the D gene given by the table, was not confirmed from the DNA. TRBV1 is classified as a pseudogene. The CDR3 DNA follows: TGCACCAGCACCAAAGAGCGAGCGGGAGGAAAACATGAGCAGTTCTTC. The encoded protein is CTSTKERAGGKHEQFF.